In this sample, the clone carrying this TCR beta chain turned up many times. Its antigen remains unknown. This CDR3 contains 16 residues. V was clipped by 0 bases and J by 0 bases, with 9 bases between them. The germline CDR1 and CDR2 sequences are SGHVS and FQNEAQ. The sample belongs to a study of response to subunit inactivated influenza vaccine. The study, taken as a whole, reports: Researchers suggested that each seasonal influenza vaccination recruits few new T cells.

From the RT-PCR reads, TCRdb called clonotypes with MiXCR, one entry per CDR3 protein. This sample has some 850,000 distinct CDR3 sequences, with about 18% found just once. The J gene is TRBJ2-1, the V gene TRBV7-8; TRBD2 is a possible D gene (5 bases). The source is a man aged 50 or older who received an inactivated influenza vaccine. The sample in question was PBMCs from blood, obtained around 5 days after vaccination. The CDR3 loop is CASSLARVSSYNEQFF. The DNA of the CDR3 is TGTGCCAGCAGCTTAGCGCGGGTCAGCTCCTACAATGAGCAGTTCTTC.